These T cell receptor beta chains were read from a single sample in a study of regulatory T cells in long-lasting Graves disease. TCRdb re-derived calls from the multiplex PCR reads in MiXCR, one entry per CDR3 protein. This table holds hundreds of thousands of distinct CDR3 sequences, 25% to 30% found once. Specimen: peripheral blood mononuclear cells (PBMCs), collected when the disease was refractory, from a patient treated with antithyroid drugs. The receptors here all came from a female donor with Graves disease. Both conserved end residues are part of each CDR3. A D gene is named only where the DNA matches it firmly. The size entry is marked missing in some rows and otherwise reads once, few, many or a size class.

DNA: TGTGCCTGGAGGAACCGGGACAGGCCTTCTGGAAACACCATATATTTT
CDR3: CAWRNRDRPSGNTIYF
V: TRBV30
D: TRBD1
size: -
J: TRBJ1-3

DNA: TGTGCCAGCGATACGGACAGGGAGTTGTCACCCCTCCACTTT
CDR3: CASDTDRELSPLHF
V: TRBV28
D: TRBD1
size: many
J: TRBJ1-6

DNA: TGCAGTGCTAGAAGTTTACAGGGAGTTTCTCGCGGCTACACCTTC
CDR3: CSARSLQGVSRGYTF
V: TRBV20-1
D: -
size: -
J: TRBJ1-2

DNA: TGTGCTAGTGGTTTGGCTACCTCCGGGGGCTTAAACCCCTCCTACGAGCAGTACTTC
CDR3: CASGLATSGGLNPSYEQYF
V: TRBV12-5
D: -
size: many
J: TRBJ2-7

DNA: TGCAGCGTCCTAACGCCCCCGGGGGACAGAAATCAGCCCCAGCATTTT
CDR3: CSVLTPPGDRNQPQHF
V: TRBV29-1
D: TRBD1
size: once
J: TRBJ1-5

DNA: TGTGCCAGCAGCCAAAGACTAGCTGGGGAGACCCAGTACTTC
CDR3: CASSQRLAGETQYF
V: TRBV3-1
D: TRBD2
size: -
J: TRBJ2-5

DNA: TGTGCCAGCACCTCATTCGGGCAGGGGTCGGATGGCTACACCTTC
CDR3: CASTSFGQGSDGYTF
V: TRBV12-3/TRBV12-4
D: -
size: -
J: TRBJ1-2

DNA: TGTGCCAGCAGCTTTGACAGTTCCAACACTGAAGCTTTCTTT
CDR3: CASSFDSSNTEAFF
V: TRBV7-9
D: -
size: -
J: TRBJ1-1

DNA: TGTGCCAGCAGCTGGGACCGGGACAAAGATCAGCCCCAGCATTTT
CDR3: CASSWDRDKDQPQHF
V: TRBV5-1
D: -
size: -
J: TRBJ1-5

DNA: TGCAGCGTGGCTGGGACAGGGGATGGCTACACCTTC
CDR3: CSVAGTGDGYTF
V: TRBV29-1
D: TRBD1
size: -
J: TRBJ1-2

DNA: TGTGCCAGCAGTCAGAGCACAGGGAACTATGGCTACACCTTC
CDR3: CASSQSTGNYGYTF
V: TRBV7-2
D: -
size: few
J: TRBJ1-2

DNA: TGTGCCAGCAGCCCAGGTGTTAGCGGGGTGACCTACGAGCAGTACTTC
CDR3: CASSPGVSGVTYEQYF
V: TRBV11-2
D: TRBD2
size: -
J: TRBJ2-7

DNA: TGCGCCAGCAGCCTCACGGCTTTCGGGACGTTTGGCTACACCTTC
CDR3: CASSLTAFGTFGYTF
V: TRBV5-1
D: -
size: -
J: TRBJ1-2

DNA: TGTGCCATCAGTGAGTCTAAATTGAGTTATAGCAATCAGCCCCAGCATTTT
CDR3: CAISESKLSYSNQPQHF
V: TRBV10-3
D: -
size: -
J: TRBJ1-5

DNA: TGCAGTGTGACTAGTTACAGCTCCTACGAGCAGTACTTC
CDR3: CSVTSYSSYEQYF
V: TRBV20-1
D: -
size: few
J: TRBJ2-7

DNA: TGTGCCAGTAGTGTAGCGGGAGACGGTGAGCAGTACTTC
CDR3: CASSVAGDGEQYF
V: TRBV19
D: TRBD2
size: -
J: TRBJ2-7

DNA: TGTGCCAGCAGACACGGTCGAGGGGGTCCTCAAGAGACCCAGTACTTC
CDR3: CASRHGRGGPQETQYF
V: TRBV2
D: -
size: many
J: TRBJ2-5

DNA: TGTGCCAGCAGCTTAAGGCTAGCTGTTACCTACAATGAGCAGTTCTTC
CDR3: CASSLRLAVTYNEQFF
V: TRBV11-2
D: -
size: -
J: TRBJ2-1

DNA: TGTGCCTGGAGCCTGGACAGACGGACTGAAGCTTTCTTT
CDR3: CAWSLDRRTEAFF
V: TRBV30
D: -
size: few
J: TRBJ1-1

DNA: TGTGCCAGCAGTGGCCCAAGCTCCTACGAGCAGTACTTC
CDR3: CASSGPSSYEQYF
V: TRBV6-1
D: -
size: -
J: TRBJ2-7

DNA: TGTGCCAGTAGTAAGGTTGGACAGGAAAGAACTATAAACTATGGCTACACCTTC
CDR3: CASSKVGQERTINYGYTF
V: TRBV19
D: TRBD1
size: few
J: TRBJ1-2

DNA: TGTGCCAGCAGCTCCGAATGGGGCACGGGCTATGGCTACACCTTC
CDR3: CASSSEWGTGYGYTF
V: TRBV7-3
D: -
size: -
J: TRBJ1-2